This TCR beta chain was found in a study of siplizumab effects on memory and regulatory T cells. The ends were cut back, 2 bases at V and 5 bases at J, with 9 bases in the middle. The germline V gene encodes CDR1 GTSNPN and CDR2 SVGIG (reference sequence). CDR3 length equals 12 residues. Measured with immunoSEQ multiplex PCR; TCRdb has only the in-frame clones, and not every one. The sample yields approximately 110,000 clones, 85% to 95% seen once. On this clone: Antigen: not known.

Notes on the study in general: Confirmation that proliferating Tregs from siplizumab cultures had suppressive function was not obtained. Roughly 75-97% of proliferating clones (CD4+ or CD8+) could not be assigned a naive or memory phenotype. The study found naive T cells seemingly more diverse than memory cells and seemingly major alloresponse contributors.

Material: CD4+ T cells sorted from blood. The chain links TRBV30 to TRBJ1-1; no clear D. The TCR comes from a human donor in good health. The CDR3 DNA reads TGTGCCTGGAGTCGAGGTGGGACTGAAGCTTTCTTT. It encodes CAWSRGGTEAFF.